This record covers a single TCR beta chain. Its antigen is unidentified. The sample belongs to a study of shared clonotypes between healthy human individuals. Across the whole study: Per-donor plates numbered three CD4 naive, three CD4 memory, two CD8 naive and one CD8 memory. Findings and limits, study-wide: Naive CD4 clonotypes overlapped across a handful of donors at around 5%. Clonotype sharing among donors was thought likely to change with sequencing depth.

Per the original methods: Filtering was not the same, since immunoSEQ gave junction-only sequences without quality scores. TCRdb's copy holds only in-frame clones and misses some; the assay was immunoSEQ multiplex PCR. D and trimming were read from the DNA, whereas the V and J calls and clone size are those reported in that table. The sample lists about 2.4 million clones, more than 85% occurring once. Between the trimmed V and J ends, which lost 5 bases and 8 bases, there was a span of 15 bases. Germline V gene lookup returns CDR1 SGHTA and CDR2 FQGTGA. CDR3 length equals 14 residues. The sequence derives from a man between 18 and 29 years old in good health. Some clones in this sample may be carry-over from other donors' samples. Material: naive CD4+ T cells from PBMCs. Subset meaning: CD45RA+ positively selected. The genes are TRBV7-3 and TRBJ2-2; D may be TRBD2 (6 bases). Here the CDR3 reads CASSIRDWRGELFF. In nucleotides, the CDR3 is TGTGCCAGCAGCATCCGGGACTGGAGGGGGGAGCTGTTTTTT.